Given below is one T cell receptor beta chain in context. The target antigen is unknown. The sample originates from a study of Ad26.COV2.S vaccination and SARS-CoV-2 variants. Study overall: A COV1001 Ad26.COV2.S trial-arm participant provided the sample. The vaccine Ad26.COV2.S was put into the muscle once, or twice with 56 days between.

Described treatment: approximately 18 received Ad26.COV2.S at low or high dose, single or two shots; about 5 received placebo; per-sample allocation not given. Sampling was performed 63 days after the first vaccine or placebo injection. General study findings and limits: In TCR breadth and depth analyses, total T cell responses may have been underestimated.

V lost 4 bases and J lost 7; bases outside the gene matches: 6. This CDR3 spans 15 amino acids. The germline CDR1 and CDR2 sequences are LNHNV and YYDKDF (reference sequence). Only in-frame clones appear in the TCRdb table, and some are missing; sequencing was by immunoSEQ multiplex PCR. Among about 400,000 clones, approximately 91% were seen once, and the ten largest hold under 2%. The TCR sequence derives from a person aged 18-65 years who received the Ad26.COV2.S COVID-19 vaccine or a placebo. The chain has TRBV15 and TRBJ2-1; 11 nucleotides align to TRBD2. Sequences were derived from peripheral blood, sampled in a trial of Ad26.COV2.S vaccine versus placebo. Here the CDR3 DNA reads TGTGCCACCAGCACCCTAGCGGGAGGTGGAAATGAGCAGTTCTTC. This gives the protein CATSTLAGGGNEQFF.